Below are 20 T cell receptor beta chains sequenced from a single sample in a study of cytomegalovirus exposure and HLA in healthy donors. The data were produced by immunoSEQ multiplex PCR, yet TCRdb's version contains in-frame clones alone and is incomplete. The sample has 200,000 or so clones, approximately 82% seen once. Sequencing was done on a sample of PBMCs. These receptors were obtained from a woman aged 18-35 years in good health and CMV-seronegative.

The chain couples TRBV7-8 to TRBJ1-1; TRBD1 aligns across 7 bases. The germline gives CDR1 SGHVS, CDR2 FQNEAQ. The CDR3 sequence is 14 residues long. V was pared by 3 bases and J by 5 bases, with 6 bases of the junction left unmatched. CDR3 loop: CASSFQTGWTEAFF. CDR3 sequence (DNA): TGTGCCAGCAGCTTTCAGACAGGGTGGACTGAAGCTTTCTTT.

V gene TRBV29-1 combines with J gene TRBJ2-7; TRBD2 aligns across 11 bases. The CDR3 sequence is 15 residues long. V was pared by 4 bases and J by 2 bases, with 7 bases of the junction left unmatched. The germline V gene encodes CDR1 SQVTM and CDR2 ANQGSEA. In DNA form, the CDR3 reads TGCAGCGTTGCCGGCCTAGCGGGGGGAACCTACGAGCAGTACTTC. This codes for CSVAGLAGGTYEQYF.

The genes are TRBV30 and TRBJ2-2, with D perhaps being TRBD1 or TRBD2 (5 bases each). The CDR3 is 14 amino acids. V was pared by 2 bases and J by 7 bases, with 14 bases between. Germline V CDR1 and CDR2: GTSNPN, SVGIG (reference sequence). CDR3 sequence (DNA): TGTGCCTGGAGTATAGGGGAGAACCACGGGGAGCTGTTTTTT. It encodes CAWSIGENHGELFF.

The chain employs TRBV27 and TRBJ1-1, with TRBD1 as a possible D gene (5 bases). The V and J ends lost 5 bases and 1 base respectively, with 14 bases between them. The germline V gene encodes CDR1 MNHEY and CDR2 SMNVEV (reference sequence). This CDR3 contains 15 residues. The CDR3 region has the DNA TGTGCCAGCAGTGCCATTGGGACGGGGAACACTGAAGCTTTCTTT. Residues: CASSAIGTGNTEAFF.

The chain carries TRBV25-1 and TRBJ2-1; D gene ambiguous. Germline V CDR1 and CDR2: MGHDK, SYGVNS. This CDR3 has 15 residues. Between the trimmed V and J ends, which lost 0 bases and 9 bases, there was a span of 15 bases. The CDR3: CASSEYDPVNGEQFF. The DNA for the CDR3 is TGTGCCAGCAGTGAATATGACCCGGTGAACGGTGAGCAGTTCTTC. Complete variable domain (other parts from reference TRBV25-1 and TRBJ2-1): EADIYQTPRYLVIGTGKKITLECSQTMGHDKMYWYQQDPGMELHLIHYSYGVNSTEKGDLSSESTVSRIRTEHFPLTLESARPSHTSQYLCASSEYDPVNGEQFFGPGTRLTVL.

CDR3 region: CASSQDAPETQYF. CDR3 nucleotide sequence: TGTGCCAGCAGCCAAGATGCGCCGGAGACCCAGTACTTC. This chain uses TRBV14 with TRBJ2-5; no clear D. Germline-derived CDR1 and CDR2 are SGHDN and FVKESK. Trimming removed 0 bases at V and 5 bases at J, with 7 bases between. The CDR3 sequence is 13 residues long.

This chain joins TRBV2 and TRBJ1-1; the D is unclear. Germline CDR1 is SNHLY and CDR2 is FYNNEI. The CDR3 is 14 amino acids. V dropped 4 bases and J dropped 1 base, with 10 bases sitting between them. The CDR3 DNA reads as TGTGCCAGCAGTGTGGCAGTCCCGAACACTGAAGCTTTCTTT. Translation gives CASSVAVPNTEAFF.

J is TRBJ2-1 and V is TRBV12-5, with TRBD2 as a possible D gene (5 bases). Germline values: CDR1 LGHNT, CDR2 FRNRAP. CDR3 length: 14 amino acids. V dropped 3 bases and J dropped 8 bases, with 14 bases sitting between them. The CDR3: CASGFPPQEDEQFF. The CDR3 bases are TGTGCTAGTGGTTTTCCCCCTCAGGAGGATGAGCAGTTCTTC.

This chain joins TRBV5-1 and TRBJ1-1, with D possibly TRBD1 on 5 matching bases. This CDR3 has 12 residues. Germline CDR1 reads SGHRS; CDR2 reads YFSETQ. V lost 3 bases and J lost 10, with 13 bases in between. This CDR3 reads CASSSPGQGAFF. The CDR3 DNA follows: TGCGCCAGCAGCTCCCCCGGTCAGGGAGCTTTCTTT.

The V gene is TRBV6-1, the J gene TRBJ2-3; 9 bases agree with TRBD1. The CDR3 contains 12 residues. The V and J ends lost 10 bases and 2 bases, in that order; junction bases with no gene match: 1. From germline, CDR1 is MNHNS and CDR2 SASEGT. The CDR3 here is CANRGLTDTQYF. The CDR3 DNA reads as TGTGCCAACAGGGGGCTCACAGATACGCAGTATTTT.

The chain has TRBV2 and TRBJ1-1; 8 positions match TRBD1. The CDR3 is 15 amino acids. Losses at the gene ends were 2 bases for V and 5 bases for J; bases not matched to a gene: 7. Germline V gene data show CDR1 as SNHLY and CDR2 as FYNNEI. In nucleotides, the CDR3 is TGTGCCAGCAGTGAATGGCAGGGGGCGCGGACTGAAGCTTTCTTT. This translates into CASSEWQGARTEAFF.

The rearrangement links TRBV6-1 to TRBJ2-6; D call uncertain. Germline CDR1 and CDR2: MNHNS and SASEGT. With 2 bases removed from V and 1 base from J, the gap between germline ends came to 6 bases. CDR3 length: 15 amino acids. CDR3 in amino acids: CASSESASGANVLTF. The DNA of the CDR3 is TGTGCCAGCAGTGAATCGGCTTCTGGGGCCAACGTCCTGACTTTC.

The chain recombines TRBV19 with TRBJ2-2, with 9 bases matching TRBD2. V shed 2 bases and J 11 bases; nucleotides not matched to a gene: 12. CDR3 length equals 16 residues. The germline gives CDR1 LNHDA, CDR2 SQIVND (reference sequence). The CDR3 sequence: CASSILAGLRIGELFF. The CDR3 DNA sequence: TGTGCCAGTAGTATACTAGCGGGATTGAGGATAGGAGAGCTGTTTTTT.

This clone was counted many times. The V call is TRBV11-2, the J call TRBJ1-6, with D perhaps TRBD1 (5 bases). Germline CDR1 reads SGHAT; CDR2 reads FQNNGV. The CDR3 loop spans 16 amino acids. The ends were cut back, 2 bases at V and 7 bases at J, with 15 bases in the middle. The CDR3 protein is CASSLQRAQGNSPLHF. The CDR3 region has the DNA TGTGCCAGCAGCTTACAGAGGGCCCAGGGAAATTCACCCCTCCACTTT.

The V and J genes are TRBV5-4 and TRBJ2-5; possibly TRBD1 or TRBD2 for D (5 bases each). The CDR3 contains 14 residues. V lost 0 bases and J lost 5, with 11 bases in between. Germline assignment: CDR1 SGHNT and CDR2 YYREEE (reference sequence). In DNA form, the CDR3 reads TGTGCCAGCAGCTTGGTGGGGGATGGGGAGACCCAGTACTTC. Amino acid sequence: CASSLVGDGETQYF. The whole variable domain, remainder taken from reference TRBV5-4 and TRBJ2-5, is ETGVTQSPTHLIKTRGQQVTLRCSSQSGHNTVSWYQQALGQGPQFIFQYYREEENGRGNFPPRFSGLQFPNYSSELNVNALELDDSALYLCASSLVGDGETQYFGPGTRLLVL.

V is TRBV2 and J is TRBJ1-5; 8 bases line up with TRBD1. From germline, CDR1 is SNHLY and CDR2 FYNNEI. V trimming: 8 bases; J trimming: 8 bases; junction bases outside the gene matches: 8. The CDR3 length is 13 residues. The CDR3 region is CASRDRTTEPQHF. In nucleotides, the CDR3 is TGTGCCAGCCGGGACAGGACCACCGAGCCCCAGCATTTT.

This chain connects TRBV19 to TRBJ1-5, with TRBD1 identical over 8 bases. This CDR3 is 13 amino acids long. The germline gives CDR1 LNHDA, CDR2 SQIVND (reference sequence). The junction had 3 bases not matched to a gene; V was cut back by 5 bases and J by 6 bases. DNA of the CDR3: TGTGCCAGTAGTGGACAGGGCGCTCAGCCCCAGCATTTT. It specifies CASSGQGAQPQHF.

This clone was detected only a few times. The CDR3 DNA reads TGTGCCAGCAGTTCCCAACCGGGACACAATTCACCCCTCCACTTT. Protein sequence: CASSSQPGHNSPLHF. This chain uses TRBV27 with TRBJ1-6; possibly TRBD1 for D (6 bases). The V end lost 4 bases, the J end lost 7 bases, and 14 bases lay between the germline ends. Germline V lookup: CDR1 MNHEY, CDR2 SMNVEV (reference sequence). The CDR3 loop spans 15 amino acids.

V gene TRBV27 combines with J gene TRBJ1-2; 9 bases agree with TRBD1. The CDR3 contains 16 residues. Germline CDR1 is MNHEY and CDR2 is SMNVEV (reference sequence). The V gene end was trimmed by 2 bases and the J gene end by 4 bases; junction bases not matched to a gene: 8. The CDR3 region has the DNA TGTGCCAGCAGTTTAGGCGCCGGGACAGGGAGCTATGGCTACACCTTC. Translation gives CASSLGAGTGSYGYTF.

The rearrangement uses TRBV5-1 and TRBJ2-1; 9 nucleotides agree with TRBD2. Losses at the gene ends were 3 bases for V and 5 bases for J; bases not matched to a gene: 6. The germline V gene has CDR1 SGHRS and CDR2 YFSETQ. The CDR3 loop spans 15 amino acids. The DNA of the CDR3 is TGCGCCAGCAGCTCCCTCGGGACTAGCAACAATGAGCAGTTCTTC. It encodes CASSSLGTSNNEQFF.